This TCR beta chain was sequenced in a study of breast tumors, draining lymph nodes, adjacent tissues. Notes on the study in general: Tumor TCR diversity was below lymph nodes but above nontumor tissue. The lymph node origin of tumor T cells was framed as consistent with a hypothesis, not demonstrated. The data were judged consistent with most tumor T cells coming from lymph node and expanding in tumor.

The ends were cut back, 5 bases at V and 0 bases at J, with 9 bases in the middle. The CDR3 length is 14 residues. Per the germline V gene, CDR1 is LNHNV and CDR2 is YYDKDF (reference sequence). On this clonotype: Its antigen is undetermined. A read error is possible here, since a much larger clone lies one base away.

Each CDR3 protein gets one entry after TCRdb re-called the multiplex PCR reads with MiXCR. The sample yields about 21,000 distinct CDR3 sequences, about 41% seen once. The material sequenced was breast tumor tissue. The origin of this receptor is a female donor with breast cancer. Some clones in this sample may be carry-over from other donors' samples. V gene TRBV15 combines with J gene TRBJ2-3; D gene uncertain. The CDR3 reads CATSGVRSTDTQYF. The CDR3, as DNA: TGTGCCACCAGCGGAGTGCGGAGCACAGATACGCAGTATTTT. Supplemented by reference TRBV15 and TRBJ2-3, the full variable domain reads DAMVIQNPRYQVTQFGKPVTLSCSQTLNHNVMYWYQQKSSQAPKLLFHYYDKDFNNEADTPDNFQSRRPNTSFCFLDIRSPGLGDTAMYLCATSGVRSTDTQYFGPGTRLTVL.